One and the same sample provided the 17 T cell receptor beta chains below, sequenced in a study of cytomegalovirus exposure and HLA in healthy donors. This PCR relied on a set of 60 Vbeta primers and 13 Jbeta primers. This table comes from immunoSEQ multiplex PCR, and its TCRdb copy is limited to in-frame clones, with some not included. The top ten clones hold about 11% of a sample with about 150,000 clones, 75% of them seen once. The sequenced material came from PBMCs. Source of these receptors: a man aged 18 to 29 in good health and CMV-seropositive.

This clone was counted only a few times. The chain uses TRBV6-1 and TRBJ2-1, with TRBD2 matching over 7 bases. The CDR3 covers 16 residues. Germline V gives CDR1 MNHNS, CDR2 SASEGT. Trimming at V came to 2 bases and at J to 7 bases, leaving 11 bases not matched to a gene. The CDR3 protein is CASSEIYGGGKNEQFF. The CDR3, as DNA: TGTGCCAGCAGTGAAATATACGGCGGGGGAAAAAATGAGCAGTTCTTC.

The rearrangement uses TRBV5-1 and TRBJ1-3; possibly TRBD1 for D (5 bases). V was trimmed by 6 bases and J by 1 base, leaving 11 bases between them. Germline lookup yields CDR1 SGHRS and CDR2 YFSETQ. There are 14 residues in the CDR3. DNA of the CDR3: TGCGCCAGCACCACGGGGGTATCTGGAAACACCATATATTTT. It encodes CASTTGVSGNTIYF. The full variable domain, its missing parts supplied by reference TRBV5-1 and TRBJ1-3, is KAGVTQTPRYLIKTRGQQVTLSCSPISGHRSVSWYQQTPGQGLQFLFEYFSETQRNKGNFPGRFSGRQFSNSRSEMNVSTLELGDSALYLCASTTGVSGNTIYFGEGSWLTVV.

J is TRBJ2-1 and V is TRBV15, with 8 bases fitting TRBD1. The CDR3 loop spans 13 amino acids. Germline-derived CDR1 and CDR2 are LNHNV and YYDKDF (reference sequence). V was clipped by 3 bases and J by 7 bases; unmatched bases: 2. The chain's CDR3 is CATSRDRENEQFF. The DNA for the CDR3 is TGTGCCACCAGCAGGGACAGGGAGAATGAGCAGTTCTTC.

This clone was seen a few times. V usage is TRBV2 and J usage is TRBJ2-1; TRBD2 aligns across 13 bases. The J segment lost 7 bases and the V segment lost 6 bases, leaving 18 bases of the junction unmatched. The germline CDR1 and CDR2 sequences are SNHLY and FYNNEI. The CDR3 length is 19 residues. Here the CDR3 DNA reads TGTGCCAGCAGGGGGGGGACTAGCGGGAATATAGGTTTGGCAAATGAGCAGTTCTTC. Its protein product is CASRGGTSGNIGLANEQFF.

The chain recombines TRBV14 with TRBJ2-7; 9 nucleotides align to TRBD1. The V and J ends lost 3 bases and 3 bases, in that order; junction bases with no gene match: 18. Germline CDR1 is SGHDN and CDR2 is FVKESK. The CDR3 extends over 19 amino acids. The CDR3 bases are TGTGCCAGCAGCCATAACCGGGACAGGGTGGAGATAGGACACTACGAGCAGTACTTC. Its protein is CASSHNRDRVEIGHYEQYF.

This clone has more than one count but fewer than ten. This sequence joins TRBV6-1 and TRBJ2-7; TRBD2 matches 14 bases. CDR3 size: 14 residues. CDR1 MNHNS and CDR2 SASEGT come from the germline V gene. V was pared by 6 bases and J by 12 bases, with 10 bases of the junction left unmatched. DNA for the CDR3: TGTGCCAGCAGCAGGGGACTAGCGGGAGACGCCGGGTACTTC. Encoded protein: CASSRGLAGDAGYF.

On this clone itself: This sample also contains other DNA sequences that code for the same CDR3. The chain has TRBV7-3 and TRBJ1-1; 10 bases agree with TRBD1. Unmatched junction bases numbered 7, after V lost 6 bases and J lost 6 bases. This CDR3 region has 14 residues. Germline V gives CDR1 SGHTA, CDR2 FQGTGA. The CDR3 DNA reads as TGTGCCAGCAGTCGACAGGGGGCTAGATCTGAAGCTTTCTTT. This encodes CASSRQGARSEAFF.

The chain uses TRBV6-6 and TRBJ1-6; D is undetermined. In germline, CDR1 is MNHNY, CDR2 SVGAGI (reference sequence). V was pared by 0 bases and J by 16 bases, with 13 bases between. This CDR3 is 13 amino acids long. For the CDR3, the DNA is TGTGCCAGCAGTTACTCGAAAGGTAGCTGGCTCCACTTT. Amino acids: CASSYSKGSWLHF.

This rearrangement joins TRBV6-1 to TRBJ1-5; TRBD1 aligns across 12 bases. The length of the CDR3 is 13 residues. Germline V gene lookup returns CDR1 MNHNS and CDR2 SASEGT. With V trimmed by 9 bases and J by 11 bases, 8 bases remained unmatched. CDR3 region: CARGQGAPLAQHF. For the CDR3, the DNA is TGTGCCAGGGGACAGGGGGCCCCTCTGGCCCAGCATTTT.

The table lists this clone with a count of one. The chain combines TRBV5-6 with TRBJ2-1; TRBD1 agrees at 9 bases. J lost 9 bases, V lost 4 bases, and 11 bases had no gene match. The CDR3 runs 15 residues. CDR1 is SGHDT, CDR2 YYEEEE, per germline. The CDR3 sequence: CASSPRDREVTEQFF. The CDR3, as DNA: TGTGCCAGCAGCCCCCGGGACAGGGAAGTCACTGAGCAGTTCTTC.

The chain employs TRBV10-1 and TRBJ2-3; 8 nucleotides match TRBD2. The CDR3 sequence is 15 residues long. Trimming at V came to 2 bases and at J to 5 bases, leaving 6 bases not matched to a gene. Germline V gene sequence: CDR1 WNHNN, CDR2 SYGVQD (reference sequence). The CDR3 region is CASSESGSRVDTQYF. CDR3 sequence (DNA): TGCGCCAGCAGTGAGAGCGGGAGCCGAGTAGATACGCAGTATTTT.

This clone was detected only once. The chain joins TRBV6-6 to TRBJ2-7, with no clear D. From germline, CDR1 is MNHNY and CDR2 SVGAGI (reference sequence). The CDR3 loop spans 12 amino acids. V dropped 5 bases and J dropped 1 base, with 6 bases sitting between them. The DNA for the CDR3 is TGTGCCAGCAGTCCCACATCCTACGAGCAGTACTTC. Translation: CASSPTSYEQYF.

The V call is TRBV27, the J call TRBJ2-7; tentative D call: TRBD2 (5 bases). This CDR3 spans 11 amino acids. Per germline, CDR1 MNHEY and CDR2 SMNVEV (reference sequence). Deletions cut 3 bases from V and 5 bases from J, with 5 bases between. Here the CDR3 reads CASSFGDEQYF. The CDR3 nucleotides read TGTGCCAGCAGTTTCGGGGACGAGCAGTACTTC.

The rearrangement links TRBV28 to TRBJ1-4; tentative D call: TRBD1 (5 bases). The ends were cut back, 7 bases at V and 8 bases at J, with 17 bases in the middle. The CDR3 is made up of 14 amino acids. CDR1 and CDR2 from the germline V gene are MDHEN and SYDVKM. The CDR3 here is CASISRTKEEKLFF. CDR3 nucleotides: TGTGCCAGCATAAGCCGGACAAAGGAAGAAAAACTGTTTTTT.

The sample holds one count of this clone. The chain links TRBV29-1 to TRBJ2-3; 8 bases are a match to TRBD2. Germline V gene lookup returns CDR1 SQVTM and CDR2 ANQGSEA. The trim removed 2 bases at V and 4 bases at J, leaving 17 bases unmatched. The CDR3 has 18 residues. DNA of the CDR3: TGCAGCGTTGAATGGGCAGTTGAGGCGGGAGGCATCTCAGATACGCAGTATTTT. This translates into CSVEWAVEAGGISDTQYF.

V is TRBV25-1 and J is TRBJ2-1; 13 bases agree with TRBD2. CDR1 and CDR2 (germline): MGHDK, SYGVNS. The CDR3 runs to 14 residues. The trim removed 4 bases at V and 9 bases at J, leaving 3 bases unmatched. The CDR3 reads CASSARLAGGEQFF. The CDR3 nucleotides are TGTGCCAGCAGTGCGAGACTAGCGGGAGGTGAGCAGTTCTTC. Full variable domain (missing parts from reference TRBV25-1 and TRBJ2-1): EADIYQTPRYLVIGTGKKITLECSQTMGHDKMYWYQQDPGMELHLIHYSYGVNSTEKGDLSSESTVSRIRTEHFPLTLESARPSHTSQYLCASSARLAGGEQFFGPGTRLTVL.

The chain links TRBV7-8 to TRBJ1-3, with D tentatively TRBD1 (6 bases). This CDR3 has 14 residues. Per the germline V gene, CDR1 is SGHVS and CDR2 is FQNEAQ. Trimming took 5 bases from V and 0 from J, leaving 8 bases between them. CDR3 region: CASSRDNSGNTIYF. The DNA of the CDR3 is TGTGCCAGCAGCAGGGACAACTCTGGAAACACCATATATTTT.